Each of the 17 T cell receptor beta chains below was sequenced from the same sample in a study of T cells in tumors after PD-1 blockade. This table comes from immunoSEQ multiplex PCR, and its TCRdb copy is limited to in-frame clones, with some not included. Seen here are approximately 3,500 clones, roughly 67% observed once, and the top ten hold about 19%. Here the sequenced sample was tumor tissue, taken before anti-PD-1 treatment. The origin of the receptors is a human donor with basal cell carcinoma.

V and J are TRBV6-6 and TRBJ2-1, with 9 nucleotides matching TRBD2. Germline V CDR1 and CDR2: MNHNY, SVGAGI (reference sequence). The length of the CDR3 is 15 residues. Losses at the gene ends were 2 bases for V and 8 bases for J; bases not matched to a gene: 7. CDR3 nucleotide sequence: TGTGCCAGCAGTTACGTAGCGGGGGCGCTCCATGAGCAGTTCTTC. Its translation: CASSYVAGALHEQFF.

This chain uses TRBV16 with TRBJ1-2; weak D call: TRBD1 (5 bases). V lost 4 bases and J 8 bases, leaving 14 bases between the germline ends. CDR3 length: 13 residues. Looked up from germline, CDR1 is KGHSY and CDR2 is FQNENV. The CDR3 DNA reads as TGTGCCAGCAGCCCACGGGACGGTAGGGGCTACACCTTC. It codes for CASSPRDGRGYTF.

V usage is TRBV19 and J usage is TRBJ2-2; TRBD2 matches at 7 bases. The CDR3 sequence is 16 residues long. CDR1 and CDR2 from the germline V gene are LNHDA and SQIVND (reference sequence). With 7 bases clipped from V and 8 bases from J, the junction kept 16 bases outside the gene matches. The CDR3 loop is CASNPAGSPHRGELFF. In DNA, the CDR3 is TGTGCCAGTAATCCAGCGGGAAGCCCCCACCGAGGGGAGCTGTTTTTT.

The rearrangement links TRBV6-2 or TRBV6-3 to TRBJ1-1, with 9 bases identical to TRBD1. The germline gives CDR1 MNHEY, CDR2 SVGEGT. With 0 bases clipped from V and 4 bases from J, the junction kept 6 bases outside the gene matches. CDR3 length: 16 amino acids. The CDR3: CASSYSGQGRGTEAFF. In nucleotides, the CDR3 is TGTGCCAGCAGTTACTCGGGACAGGGAAGGGGCACTGAAGCTTTCTTT.

This chain links TRBV24-1 with TRBJ2-2, with D possibly being TRBD1 (6 bases). CDR1 is KGHDR, CDR2 SFDVKD, per germline. V gave up 9 bases and J gave up 5 bases, with 24 bases separating them. The CDR3 length is 17 residues. This CDR3 is CATFWPSTGLVTGELFF. The CDR3 DNA is TGTGCCACCTTCTGGCCGTCTACAGGGTTGGTTACCGGGGAGCTGTTTTTT.

The V and J genes are TRBV4-1 and TRBJ1-6; 10 nucleotides agree with TRBD1. The germline gives CDR1 MGHRA, CDR2 YSYEKL. Unmatched junction bases numbered 5, after V lost 3 bases and J lost 6 bases. The CDR3 length is 16 residues. The CDR3 nucleotides are TGCGCCAGCAGCCACGCGACAGGGGGCGGTAATTCACCCCTCCACTTT. Its protein is CASSHATGGGNSPLHF.

This clone was counted a few times. The sample has other DNA sequences that encode this CDR3 too. The CDR3 loop reads CASRFNRNTEAFF. The CDR3 region has the DNA TGTGCCAGCAGGTTCAACAGGAACACTGAAGCTTTCTTT. J is TRBJ1-1 and V is TRBV6-5; D unresolved. CDR1 is MNHEY and CDR2 is SVGAGI in the germline V gene. V lost 6 bases, J lost 1 base, and 9 bases lay in between. The CDR3 covers 13 residues.

Points on this clone: The sample has other DNA sequences that encode this CDR3 too. The gene calls are TRBV19 and TRBJ2-7, with D perhaps TRBD1 (5 bases). Germline values: CDR1 LNHDA, CDR2 SQIVND (reference sequence). V was pared by 3 bases and J by 4 bases, with 13 bases between. The CDR3 loop spans 14 amino acids. The CDR3 sequence is CASSIAQGTYEQYF. The CDR3 DNA reads as TGTGCCAGTAGTATTGCGCAGGGCACGTACGAGCAGTACTTC.

By sample share, this clone is medium-sized. The V gene is TRBV14, the J gene TRBJ2-1; TRBD2 aligns across 7 bases. The CDR3 runs to 16 residues. Germline V gene sequence: CDR1 SGHDN, CDR2 FVKESK. The V gene end was trimmed by 1 base and the J gene end by 4 bases; junction bases not matched to a gene: 7. CDR3 in amino acids: CASSQVSLARYNEQFF. CDR3 coding DNA: TGTGCCAGCAGCCAAGTATCACTAGCGCGATACAATGAGCAGTTCTTC.

This clone is a singleton in its sample. The chain couples TRBV4-3 to TRBJ2-1; D might be TRBD1 or TRBD2, each matching 5 bases. Trimming removed 0 bases from V and 9 bases from J, with 9 bases in between. The CDR3 sequence is 13 residues long. Germline V gene lookup returns CDR1 LGHNA and CDR2 YSLEER. CDR3 DNA: TGCGCCAGCAGCCAAGATTCCGGGACTGAGCAGTTCTTC. Protein product: CASSQDSGTEQFF.

The V call is TRBV6-2 or TRBV6-3, the J call TRBJ2-5; 7 nucleotides match TRBD1. The CDR3 has 16 residues. Germline V lookup: CDR1 MNHEY, CDR2 SVGEGT. The trim removed 2 bases at V and 5 bases at J, leaving 11 bases unmatched. This chain's CDR3 is CASSYGKLTGAETQYF. DNA of the CDR3: TGTGCCAGCAGTTACGGCAAGCTTACAGGGGCGGAGACCCAGTACTTC.

V and J are TRBV7-2 and TRBJ1-2; perhaps TRBD1 as D (5 bases). Germline-derived CDR1 and CDR2 are SGHTA and FQGNSA. The CDR3 loop spans 16 amino acids. Trimming removed 5 bases at V and 2 bases at J, with 18 bases between. The CDR3 DNA sequence: TGTGCCAGCAGCCCAGACGTCTGGGGGTGGAACTATGGCTACACCTTC. It translates to CASSPDVWGWNYGYTF.

CDR3 residues: CASGLAAGIRSYNEQFF. CDR3 in DNA: TGTGCTAGTGGTTTGGCCGCTGGCATACGCTCCTACAATGAGCAGTTCTTC. The chain combines TRBV12-5 with TRBJ2-1; D gene ambiguous. CDR1 LGHNT and CDR2 FRNRAP come from the germline V gene. Trimming pared 1 base from V and 0 bases from J, leaving 13 bases between. The CDR3 runs to 17 residues. The full variable domain, with the rest looked up from reference TRBV12-5 and TRBJ2-1, is DARVTQTPRHKVTEMGQEVTMRCQPILGHNTVFWYRQTMMQGLELLAYFRNRAPLDDSGMPKDRFSAEMPDATLATLKIQPSEPRDSAVYFCASGLAAGIRSYNEQFFGPGTRLTVL.

This clone was recorded once. V and J are TRBV30 and TRBJ2-5, with TRBD1 as a possible D gene (5 bases). V lost 3 bases and J lost 2, with 16 bases in between. The CDR3 loop spans 15 amino acids. In germline, CDR1 is GTSNPN, CDR2 SVGIG (reference sequence). CDR3 sequence (DNA): TGTGCCTGGAGCTTGGGGCTACGAGGACAAGAGACCCAGTACTTC. Protein product: CAWSLGLRGQETQYF.

This sequence joins TRBV24-1 and TRBJ2-2, with D possibly being TRBD1 (6 bases). The CDR3 loop spans 14 amino acids. From germline, CDR1 is KGHDR and CDR2 SFDVKD. V shed 7 bases and J shed 0 bases, with 8 bases lying between them. CDR3: CATRDSANTGELFF. The CDR3 bases are TGTGCCACCAGGGACAGCGCGAACACCGGGGAGCTGTTTTTT.

V gene TRBV3-1 (or the pseudogene TRBV3-2) combines with J gene TRBJ1-3; D remains unclear. CDR1 and CDR2 from the germline V gene are LGHDT and YNNKEL (reference sequence). The CDR3 loop spans 12 amino acids. Trimming removed 1 base at V and 10 bases at J, with 8 bases between. Here the CDR3 DNA reads TGTGCCAGCAGCCAAGGTCCGGGGACCATATATTTT. The encoded protein is CASSQGPGTIYF.

The chain uses TRBV9 and TRBJ1-5; TRBD1 agrees at 7 bases. The trim removed 3 bases at V and 4 bases at J, leaving 4 bases unmatched. The CDR3 extends over 14 amino acids. Germline CDR1 is SGDLS and CDR2 is YYNGEE. The CDR3: CASSEGQYNQPQHF. In DNA, the CDR3 is TGTGCCAGCAGCGAGGGACAGTATAATCAGCCCCAGCATTTT.